This paragraph covers one T cell receptor (beta chain) sequence. Methods used by the authors: The assay estimated nucleated cells by amplifying reference gene primers. Method: immunoSEQ multiplex PCR; TCRdb's copy keeps in-frame clones and lacks some. That table gives V, J and clone size, and the DNA gave D and trimming. Of 70,000 or so clones listed, around 90% are singletons. Trimming pared 2 bases from V and 9 bases from J, leaving 5 bases between. This CDR3 contains 11 residues. CDR1 is WNHNN, CDR2 SYGVQD, per germline (reference sequence). This record belongs to a study of blood T cell repertoires in COVID-19. The wider study: Some COVID-19 samples were acute and others convalescent; all came from the United States, Italy and Spain. From T cells, B-cell-depleted T cells, or PBMCs came the material, which was cDNA or gDNA.

Sequenced: peripheral blood. The origin of this receptor is a woman older than 75 with active COVID-19. V usage is TRBV10-1 and J usage is TRBJ1-5; D is ambiguous. The CDR3 reads CASSEPGPQHF. Written as DNA, the CDR3 is TGCGCCAGCAGTGAGCCCGGGCCCCAGCATTTT.